This TCR beta chain was sequenced in a study of T cell changes during pregnancy in multiple sclerosis. V lost 4 bases and J lost 0, with 12 bases in between. The CDR3 loop spans 15 amino acids. Germline V lookup: CDR1 MGHDK, CDR2 SYGVNS. The repertoire was sequenced with immunoSEQ multiplex PCR; TCRdb's copy has only in-frame clones and lacks some. The sample lists around 68,000 clones, over 75% occurring once. The rearrangement links TRBV25-1 to TRBJ1-2; no reliable D call. The source is a female donor with multiple sclerosis, enrolled in a pregnancy study. This specimen consisted of peripheral blood, obtained in the third trimester of pregnancy. The CDR3 protein is CASSGNINTNYGYTF. The CDR3 region has the DNA TGTGCCAGCAGTGGAAACATCAACACTAACTATGGCTACACCTTC.